Listed below are T cell receptor beta chains from one sample, sequenced in a study of beta chain features in type 1 diabetes. Some clones are missing from TCRdb's copy, which holds only in-frame ones; the method was immunoSEQ multiplex PCR. Of 400,000 or so clones in the sample, over 8.5% were seen once. Source material: central memory CD4+ T cells from blood. The source of these receptors is a man aged 25 to 40 with type 1 diabetes. CDR3s include the opening cysteine and the closing phenylalanine or tryptophan. The D gene is left open where the match is weak. Clone size, where shown, is once, few, many, or a class for clones that have expanded.

v_gene	abundance	j_gene	d_gene	CDR3nt	CDR3aa
TRBV7-2	few	TRBJ1-2	NA	TGTGCCAGCAGCTTAGTGGTGTTCGAGGGCTACACCTTC	CASSLVVFEGYTF
TRBV6-5	NA	TRBJ2-1	NA	TGTGCCAGCACTCGGCAGAATTACAATGAGCAGTTCTTC	CASTRQNYNEQFF
TRBV6-1	few	TRBJ2-1	TRBD2	TGTGCCAGCAGTGAGGGGGGTAGCGGGGCCAGCTCCTACAATGAGCAGTTCTTC	CASSEGGSGASSYNEQFF
TRBV7-2	NA	TRBJ2-1	TRBD1	TGTGCCAGCAGCCCGGGGGTTGGACAGGGAGAAGATGAGCAGTTCTTC	CASSPGVGQGEDEQFF
TRBV19	NA	TRBJ2-5	NA	TGTGCCAGTACTTTTAAAGGGGTAGAGACCCAGTACTTC	CASTFKGVETQYF
TRBV5-4	NA	TRBJ2-7	TRBD1	TGTGCCAGCAGCTCCCGGGACAGGGTAAATGGCGAGCAGTACTTC	CASSSRDRVNGEQYF
TRBV5-4	NA	TRBJ1-1	NA	TGTGCCAGCAGCTTGGGGCAGGGATTTGCTGAAGCTTTCTTT	CASSLGQGFAEAFF
TRBV10-3	many	TRBJ1-1	NA	TGTGCCATCAGAGATGGACAGCCGAACACTGAAGCTTTCTTT	CAIRDGQPNTEAFF
TRBV7-3	NA	TRBJ2-1	NA	TGTGCCAGCAGCTTAGGACAGTACAATGAGCAGTTCTTC	CASSLGQYNEQFF
TRBV28	few	TRBJ1-1	TRBD1	TGTGCCAGCAGTCCCGCGACAGGGGGCAGGAACACTGAAGCTTTCTTT	CASSPATGGRNTEAFF
TRBV5-1	many	TRBJ2-5	TRBD2	TGCGCCAGCAGCTTAGGGACTACCCAAGAGACCCAGTACTTC	CASSLGTTQETQYF
TRBV7-6	NA	TRBJ1-5	TRBD1	TGTGCCAGCAGCTTGGGGACAGGGGATCAGCCCCAGCATTTT	CASSLGTGDQPQHF
TRBV19	few	TRBJ1-2	NA	TGTGCCAGTAGTATGGGTTCGTCAAGGACCTATGGCTACACCTTC	CASSMGSSRTYGYTF
TRBV2	NA	TRBJ2-3	TRBD2	TGTGCCAGCAGAGTCTACCGACTAGCGGGACTCACAGATACGCAGTATTTT	CASRVYRLAGLTDTQYF
TRBV5-4	NA	TRBJ2-7	TRBD2	TGTGCCAGCAGCCAGGAGCTAGCGGGAGTCGAGCAGTACTTC	CASSQELAGVEQYF
TRBV5-5	NA	TRBJ2-1	NA	TGTGCCAGCAGCCAATCTTACAATGAGCAGTTCTTC	CASSQSYNEQFF
TRBV27	once	TRBJ2-1	NA	TGTGCCAGCAGTTTATCGGCGGGGAGCTCCTACAATGAGCAGTTCTTC	CASSLSAGSSYNEQFF
TRBV7-2	few	TRBJ1-6	NA	TGTGCCAGCAGGGCAGACTCGAGCTCCTATAATTCACCCCTCCACTTT	CASRADSSSYNSPLHF
TRBV11-2	NA	TRBJ2-7	TRBD2	TGTGCCAGCAGCTTAGACGTTAGCGGGAGGGCCTACGAGCAGTACTTC	CASSLDVSGRAYEQYF
TRBV18	few	TRBJ2-2	NA	TGTGCCAGCTTCCCACAGGGAAACACCGGGGAGCTGTTTTTT	CASFPQGNTGELFF
TRBV2	few	TRBJ2-7	NA	TGTGCCAGCAGTGAAAGCGGCACCTACTACGAGCAGTACTTC	CASSESGTYYEQYF
TRBV4-1	NA	TRBJ2-3	NA	TGCGCCAGCAGCCAAGGCCTTGGGGGGCTGACAGATACGCAGTATTTT	CASSQGLGGLTDTQYF
TRBV7-6	few	TRBJ1-2	TRBD1	TGTGCCGGCACGCGGGGGGACAGGGATGGCTACACCTTC	CAGTRGDRDGYTF
TRBV5-1	NA	TRBJ2-1	NA	TGCGCCAGCAGCGTCGGACAGAGCTCCTACAATGAGCAGTTCTTC	CASSVGQSSYNEQFF
TRBV19	few	TRBJ1-2	NA	TGTGCCTCTTCGGGGGGGCCAATCGTCTCTGATGGCTACACCTTC	CASSGGPIVSDGYTF
TRBV18	NA	TRBJ2-3	NA	TGTGCCAGCTCACCCGTCGTCGCGGAAGATACGCAGTATTTT	CASSPVVAEDTQYF
TRBV5-1	NA	TRBJ2-1	TRBD1	TGCGCCAGCAGCTTGGCTGTGACAGGGGGGCATGAGCAGTTCTTC	CASSLAVTGGHEQFF
TRBV7-2	NA	TRBJ2-5	TRBD2	TGTGCCAGCAGCTTAAACCCCGGGACTAGAGAGACCCAGTACTTC	CASSLNPGTRETQYF
TRBV29-1	few	TRBJ2-7	TRBD2	TGCAGCGTTGAGAAGGGCGGGAGTGTAGCCTACGAGCAGTACTTC	CSVEKGGSVAYEQYF
TRBV18	NA	TRBJ1-3	TRBD1	TGTGCCAGCTCACCTACGGACAGGGTCGCTGGAAACACCATATATTTT	CASSPTDRVAGNTIYF
TRBV11-2	few	TRBJ2-2	NA	TGTGCCAGCAGCTTAAGGCTAGCAGCCGGGGAGCTGTTTTTT	CASSLRLAAGELFF
TRBV5-1	few	TRBJ2-5	NA	TGCGCCAGCAGTTCCCCTGGGGGTACGGAGACCCAGTACTTC	CASSSPGGTETQYF
TRBV19	few	TRBJ1-2	NA	TGTGCCAGTAGTATCAGCAGGGATTATGGCTACACCTTC	CASSISRDYGYTF
TRBV11-3	few	TRBJ2-1	NA	TGTGCCAGCAGCCTAAAGTGGACAGCCAGCAATGAGCAGTTCTTC	CASSLKWTASNEQFF
TRBV9	few	TRBJ2-1	NA	TGTGCCAGCAGCGTAGGAGGATATGAGCAGTTCTTC	CASSVGGYEQFF